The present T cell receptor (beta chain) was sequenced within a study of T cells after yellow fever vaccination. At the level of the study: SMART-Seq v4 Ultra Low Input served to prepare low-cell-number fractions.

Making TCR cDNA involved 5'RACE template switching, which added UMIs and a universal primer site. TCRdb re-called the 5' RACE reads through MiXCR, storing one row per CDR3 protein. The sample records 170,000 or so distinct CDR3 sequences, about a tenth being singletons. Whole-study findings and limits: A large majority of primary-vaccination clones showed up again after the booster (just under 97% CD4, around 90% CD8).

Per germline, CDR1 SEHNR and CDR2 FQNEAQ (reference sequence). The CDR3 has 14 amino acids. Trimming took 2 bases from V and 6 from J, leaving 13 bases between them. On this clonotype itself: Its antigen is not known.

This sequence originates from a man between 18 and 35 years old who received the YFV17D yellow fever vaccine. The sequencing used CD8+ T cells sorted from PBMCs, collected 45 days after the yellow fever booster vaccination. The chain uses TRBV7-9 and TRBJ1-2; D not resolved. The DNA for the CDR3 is TGTGCCAGCAGCTTAATGGGATCTAGGGATGGCTACACCTTC. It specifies CASSLMGSRDGYTF.